The entry below gives a single T cell receptor beta chain sequence along with its context. Primers included in the PCR were 60 Vbeta and 13 Jbeta primers. The method was immunoSEQ multiplex PCR; TCRdb's version includes in-frame clones alone and lacks a portion of them. The sample shows about 140,000 clones, around three quarters of them seen only once. This specimen belongs to a study of cytomegalovirus exposure and HLA in healthy donors. This receptor was identified in a man aged 35 to 55 in good health and CMV-seronegative. Sequenced: PBMCs.

The CDR3 coding sequence is TGTGCCAGCAGCCCGCCTTTGGGGCAGATCCGCGAGCAGTACTTC. Protein product: CASSPPLGQIREQYF. The chain recombines TRBV7-9 with TRBJ2-5; D is perhaps TRBD1 (5 bases). The DNA end lines up better with TRBJ2-7; the J call may be wrong. This CDR3 region has 15 residues. CDR1 is SEHNR, CDR2 FQNEAQ, per germline (reference sequence).